Each of the 18 T cell receptor beta chains below was sequenced from the same sample in a study of cytomegalovirus exposure and HLA in healthy donors. Data came from immunoSEQ multiplex PCR; TCRdb stores just in-frame clones and leaves some out. The sample shows some 110,000 clones, about nine tenths of them seen only once. Sequenced: PBMCs. The receptors were gathered from a woman under 30 in good health and CMV-seropositive.

The chain employs TRBV7-9 and TRBJ2-7; D remains unclear. Germline V CDR1 and CDR2: SEHNR, FQNEAQ (reference sequence). This CDR3 has 15 amino acids. The germline V and J ends were trimmed by 4 bases and 3 bases, with 16 bases remaining between them. CDR3 loop: CASSSTSVVGYEQYF. CDR3 in DNA: TGTGCCAGCAGCTCGACATCAGTGGTAGGCTACGAGCAGTACTTC.

The V and J genes are TRBV4-1 and TRBJ1-1, with a possible D match to TRBD1 (5 bases). This CDR3 contains 14 residues. V dropped 1 base and J dropped 7 bases, with 13 bases sitting between them. Germline V gene sequence: CDR1 MGHRA, CDR2 YSYEKL. In nucleotides, the CDR3 is TGCGCCAGCAGCCAAGTGGGGGGAAGGGGTGAAGCTTTCTTT. Translation: CASSQVGGRGEAFF.

The table lists this clone with a count of one. The rearrangement joins TRBV28 to TRBJ2-7; 12 bases fit TRBD1. This CDR3 has 15 amino acids. Losses at the gene ends were 6 bases for V and 2 bases for J; bases not matched to a gene: 5. CDR1 is MDHEN, CDR2 SYDVKM, per germline. The CDR3 DNA is TGTGCCAGCAGCTCCGGGACAGGGGGCCCCTACGAGCAGTACTTC. This translates into CASSSGTGGPYEQYF. Combining the CDR3 with reference TRBV28 and TRBJ2-7 gives the whole variable domain DVKVTQSSRYLVKRTGEKVFLECVQDMDHENMFWYRQDPGLGLRLIYFSYDVKMKEKGDIPEGYSVSREKKERFSLILESASTNQTSMYLCASSSGTGGPYEQYFGPGTRLTVT.

V and J are TRBV9 and TRBJ2-3; maybe TRBD2 (6 bases). Germline V gene sequence: CDR1 SGDLS, CDR2 YYNGEE. Trimming took 4 bases from V and 8 from J, leaving 23 bases between them. This CDR3 is built from 16 residues. The CDR3 protein is CASSSTSFRTLGTQYF. The CDR3 DNA is TGTGCCAGCAGCTCTACTAGCTTCCGGACCCTTGGTACGCAGTATTTT.

This clone was detected only a few times. The chain employs TRBV6-1 and TRBJ1-3; 7 bases match TRBD1. Germline loops: CDR1 MNHNS, CDR2 SASEGT. This CDR3 region has 16 residues. J lost 3 bases, V lost 6 bases, and 11 bases had no gene match. The CDR3 nucleotides read TGTGCCAGCAGCGAATTGACAGGGAGAGGTGGAAACACCATATATTTT. This sequence encodes CASSELTGRGGNTIYF.

The J gene is TRBJ2-7, the V gene TRBV10-1, with 7 bases identical to TRBD2. The CDR3 extends over 14 amino acids. Germline assignment: CDR1 WNHNN and CDR2 SYGVQD (reference sequence). J lost 0 bases, V lost 6 bases, and 5 bases had no gene match. The CDR3 nucleotides read TGCGCCAGCAGCCCCGGGACTATCTCCTACGAGCAGTACTTC. Translating it yields CASSPGTISYEQYF.

V gene TRBV2 combines with J gene TRBJ2-7; a possible D gene is TRBD1 (6 bases). The CDR3 has 15 amino acids. Germline V gives CDR1 SNHLY, CDR2 FYNNEI. V lost 7 bases, J lost 0 bases, and 16 bases lay in between. DNA for the CDR3: TGTGCCAGCACTTCGGACAGCTTTTTCTCCTACGAGCAGTACTTC. This encodes CASTSDSFFSYEQYF.

The chain joins TRBV4-1 to TRBJ2-3; TRBD1 matches 7 bases. There are 17 residues in the CDR3. The V gene's germline CDR1 is MGHRA and CDR2 YSYEKL. Trimming removed 4 bases from V and 3 bases from J; junction bases left unmatched: 13. CDR3 in amino acids: CASSRFASTGSTDTQYF. Here the CDR3 DNA reads TGCGCCAGCAGCCGCTTTGCCTCGACAGGGTCTACAGATACGCAGTATTTT.

The chain carries TRBV11-2 and TRBJ1-5; D gene uncertain. With 3 bases removed from V and 2 bases from J, the gap between germline ends came to 11 bases. This CDR3 spans 15 amino acids. Germline V gives CDR1 SGHAT, CDR2 FQNNGV. CDR3 bases: TGTGCCAGCAGCTTCGGGAAGGCGGGCAATCAGCCCCAGCATTTT. It yields the protein CASSFGKAGNQPQHF. Variable domain in full (rest from reference TRBV11-2 and TRBJ1-5): EAGVAQSPRYKIIEKRQSVAFWCNPISGHATLYWYQQILGQGPKLLIQFQNNGVVDDSQLPKDRFSAERLKGVDSTLKIQPAKLEDSAVYLCASSFGKAGNQPQHFGDGTRLSIL.

The chain recombines TRBV28 with TRBJ2-5; 7 nucleotides line up with TRBD1. V was pared by 5 bases and J by 2 bases, with 8 bases of the junction left unmatched. The CDR3 is 15 residues long. Germline assignment: CDR1 MDHEN and CDR2 SYDVKM. For the CDR3, the DNA is TGTGCCAGCAGTCCACCGACAGGGCGGCAAGAGACCCAGTACTTC. Amino acid sequence: CASSPPTGRQETQYF. Full variable domain (rest looked up from reference TRBV28 and TRBJ2-5): DVKVTQSSRYLVKRTGEKVFLECVQDMDHENMFWYRQDPGLGLRLIYFSYDVKMKEKGDIPEGYSVSREKKERFSLILESASTNQTSMYLCASSPPTGRQETQYFGPGTRLLVL.

The rearrangement joins TRBV27 to TRBJ2-2, with 7 bases that match TRBD2. CDR1 and CDR2 from the germline V gene are MNHEY and SMNVEV (reference sequence). This CDR3 has 16 residues. The junction had 10 bases not matched to a gene; V was cut back by 5 bases and J by 4 bases. The DNA of the CDR3 is TGTGCCAGCAGTCCCTTGACTAGCTTCGGCACCGGGGAGCTGTTTTTT. Amino acids: CASSPLTSFGTGELFF.

J is TRBJ1-2 and V is TRBV6-6; TRBD1 is a possible D gene (6 bases). The CDR3 is 14 amino acids. V shed 5 bases and J shed 7 bases, with 17 bases lying between them. Germline CDR1 is MNHNY and CDR2 is SVGAGI (reference sequence). CDR3: CASSGGERVGGYTF. The DNA of the CDR3 is TGTGCCAGCAGTGGGGGCGAGAGGGTTGGTGGCTACACCTTC.

The rearrangement joins TRBV5-4 to TRBJ2-3; 10 nucleotides agree with TRBD2. V dropped 4 bases and J dropped 3; count of bases not matched to a gene: 20. Per the germline V gene, CDR1 is SGHNT and CDR2 is YYREEE (reference sequence). The CDR3 runs 20 residues. The CDR3 sequence is CASSLPGMGSGGPKTDTQYF. CDR3 DNA: TGTGCCAGCAGCCTTCCAGGGATGGGTAGCGGGGGGCCCAAGACAGATACGCAGTATTTT.

The chain recombines TRBV6-4 with TRBJ2-1; 9 positions agree with TRBD2. CDR3 length equals 15 residues. From germline, CDR1 is MRHNA and CDR2 SNTAGT. J gave up 5 bases and V 5 bases, and 7 bases lay outside the gene matches. The chain's CDR3 is CASSYGGGANNEQFF. DNA for the CDR3: TGTGCCAGCAGTTATGGCGGGGGGGCGAACAATGAGCAGTTCTTC.

The CDR3 DNA is TGTGCCAGCAGTTTTGTGGGGCAGGGGGCAGGTGGGGCCAACGTCCTGACTTTC. It codes for CASSFVGQGAGGANVLTF. The V gene is TRBV27, the J gene TRBJ2-6, with 8 positions matching TRBD1. The CDR3 sequence is 18 residues long. Germline V gene data show CDR1 as MNHEY and CDR2 as SMNVEV (reference sequence). J lost 3 bases, V lost 3 bases, and 10 bases had no gene match. The whole variable domain, filled in from reference TRBV27 and TRBJ2-6, reads EAQVTQNPRYLITVTGKKLTVTCSQNMNHEYMSWYRQDPGLGLRQIYYSMNVEVTDKGDVPEGYKVSRKEKRNFPLILESPSPNQTSLYFCASSFVGQGAGGANVLTFGAGSRLTVL.

This chain links TRBV28 with TRBJ1-5, with TRBD1 as a possible D gene (5 bases). This CDR3 spans 15 amino acids. Germline V CDR1 and CDR2: MDHEN, SYDVKM. Trimming shortened V by 3 bases and J by 7 bases, and 16 bases separated the two germline ends. CDR3: CASSFSAGGRQPQHF. The CDR3 DNA reads as TGTGCCAGCAGTTTCAGTGCGGGGGGTAGACAGCCCCAGCATTTT.

This rearrangement joins TRBV11-2 to TRBJ2-2, with 8 bases aligning to TRBD1. CDR3 length: 15 amino acids. The V segment lost 4 bases and the J segment 5 bases; nucleotides outside the gene matches: 6. The germline gives CDR1 SGHAT, CDR2 FQNNGV. The CDR3 spells CASSSRQGRTGELFF. CDR3 sequence (DNA): TGTGCCAGCAGCTCCCGACAGGGGCGGACCGGGGAGCTGTTTTTT.

J is TRBJ2-1 and V is TRBV7-9; 11 nucleotides align to TRBD2. Germline trimming cut 4 bases from V and 6 bases from J; bases unmatched to any gene: 8. The CDR3 runs to 16 residues. Germline V gene sequence: CDR1 SEHNR, CDR2 FQNEAQ (reference sequence). CDR3 in DNA: TGTGCCAGCAGCTCGCCTAGTAGCGGGGGGGCCAATGAGCAGTTCTTC. Translated, it gives CASSSPSSGGANEQFF.